This T cell receptor beta chain appears in the sequencing data of a study of early T cells in non-severe SARS-CoV-2 infection. Trimming took off 4 bases at V and 2 bases at J, with 15 bases between the two ends. CDR1 SGHAT and CDR2 FQNNGV come from the germline V gene. The CDR3 extends over 15 amino acids. Separate cDNA molecules each had unique molecular identifiers attached to them. TCRdb recomputed calls from the 5' RACE reads with MiXCR, one row per CDR3 protein. The sample contains 50,000 to 85,000 distinct CDR3 sequences, roughly 9% of which appear only once. At least ten counts were recorded for this clonotype. The antigen remains undetermined. Study-wide results and caveats: Anti-spike CD8 specificities were favored by VDJdb matching, whose results missed private and CD4 specificities.

This receptor was obtained from an adult who was a healthcare worker with PCR-confirmed SARS-CoV-2 infection or an uninfected control (not recorded which). The chain employs TRBV11-2 and TRBJ2-7; D is undetermined. Sequencing was done on a sample of whole blood. The CDR3 spells CASSSNPSWAYEQYF. DNA of the CDR3: TGTGCCAGCAGCTCAAATCCCAGTTGGGCCTACGAGCAGTACTTC.